The source of this T cell receptor (beta chain) is a study of cytomegalovirus exposure and HLA in healthy donors (dated by TCRdb to 2017 to 2019). A note on the overall study: In an earlier analysis of some 550 of the donors, 276 Gb of sequence data and approximately 120 million unique TCR beta sequences from some 170 million T cells were reported. The later analysis used no new phenotypic data to find candidate immune exposures, relying instead on TCR beta sequences and their occurrence across donors. Class I and class II HLA loci were covered by the typing at four-digit resolution. An earlier analysis of roughly 580 of the donors used high-throughput TCR beta sequencing to judge whether each TCR beta V gene segment behaved as functional or pseudogenic. All discovery cohort repertoires had been generated using a single sequencing platform. Typing coverage varied by locus: 629-630 donors for A, B, C, DRB1 and DQB1; about 520 for DQA1; more than 600 for DPA1; roughly 450 for DPB1. An early release covering 500 to 750 HLA-typed donors comprised about 300 gigabases of sequencing data and tens of millions of unique TCR sequences. Along with the approximately 650-subject first cohort, a separate validation cohort of roughly 110 different subjects was used. The study was designed to test whether signatures of past pathogen exposure could be identified by cataloging public T cell receptors. The genetic ancestry cluster associated with self-reported Caucasian donors included roughly 84% of the roughly 400 genotyped donors. Donor age, sex, ethnicity and CMV serostatus were compiled alongside the repertoire data. To predict cytomegalovirus infection status, the study combined high-throughput TCR immunosequencing, statistical association of individual TCRs with disease status, and machine learning. In a later genetic analysis, genome-wide SNP genotypes for about 55% of the 666 donors were used, and that subset was treated as a discovery cohort. Roughly 5 DR-DQ haplotypes were handled as single units for association and clustering, since linkage in the cohort was strong. The T cell repertoires of 670 or so subjects were profiled by immunosequencing and related to cytomegalovirus serostatus. To study patterns of TCR occurrence, a later analysis re-analyzed previously published TCR beta repertoires from around 700 donors and added high-resolution HLA genotyping. Among roughly 370 genotyped donors of the cohort, an average of approximately 240,000 unique TCR beta nucleotide sequences were sequenced per donor, 15% to 20% of them non-productive. What the work shows at the level of the full study, not this receptor alone: The cohort was sequenced for TCR beta chains only, and without alpha or paired-chain data the features that could be detected were limited. A further reported finding was that TCR beta sequences accurately predicted the HLA-A and HLA-B alleles for most subjects in the first cohort. According to a later genetic analysis, donors in an Asian-associated ancestry cluster had fewer N-insertions in productive TCRs than the approximately 630-donor mean. Broadly in line with IMGT annotations, most TCR beta V segments showed up in productive rearrangements about 87% or about 30% of the time in an earlier analysis of roughly 590 of the donors. Some IMGT-functional V segments, including TRBV6-2 and TRBV6-3, could not be told apart with the 87-base-pair reads, so those segments were excluded. Correlated functional status among segregating V segments might reflect linkage disequilibrium, but an unknown experimental factor could not be ruled out. A cluster of highly shared sequence variants was judged likely to be a technical artifact of the sequencing pipeline. While some public TCRs were present in many individuals, most TCR sequences turned up only very rarely across donors. Compared with equally common non-associated chains, HLA-associated TCR beta chains in a later analysis were more clonally expanded and had lower generation probabilities. In a later analysis, several top co-occurrence clusters were reported to appear linked to parvovirus B19, influenza, CMV and Epstein-Barr virus. The earlier analysis of approximately 560 of the donors excluded seventeen rarely observed V segments, including chromosome 9 orphons, because counts were too low. A few of the identified cytomegalovirus-associated TCR beta chains were confirmed in vitro to be specific for cytomegalovirus antigens. Because HLA typing was missing for some donors at each locus, association tests included only the typed subset. According to a later analysis, TCR association rates differed among HLA loci, with DRB1 alleles showing the most associated TCRs and HLA-C alleles showing the fewest. In a later analysis, most CMV-associated TCR beta chains were found to appear HLA-restricted, with HLA associations seemingly driven largely by CMV exposure. Cytomegalovirus status was reported to be diagnosed by the classifier with high specificity and sensitivity in both the original and validation cohorts. Assigning TCR associations to individual alleles was difficult when HLA alleles, especially DR and DQ, strongly co-occurred. The authors suggested that the approach could potentially be generalized to other disease states and immunological phenotypes. In a later genetic analysis, a missense DCLRE1C variant was associated with V-gene and J-gene trimming of TCR beta chains, and the association was replicated in an independent cohort. CMV serostatus was the only immune exposure information available for the cohort. Roughly uniform sequencing depth across donors was assumed in presence/absence analyses, although this assumption may not hold. A later analysis associated around 16,000 TCR beta sequences with specific HLA alleles at a false discovery rate of 0.05. The study listed 164 TCR beta chains as associated with cytomegalovirus.

Points on this clone: The specificity of this receptor is unknown. Base-call qualities are not available, and no considerably larger clone is one nucleotide away.

Sequences SEHNR (CDR1) and FQNEAQ (CDR2) are obtained from the germline V gene (reference sequence). V loses 1 base of germline sequence and J loses 9 bases, and the interval between the two ends is 13 bases. Spanning cysteine to phenylalanine, the CDR3 consists of 14 amino acids. The read is trimmed to its CDR3 DNA, 42 bases read in frame from base 1. Libraries were built with the immunoSEQ multiplex PCR assay. The multiplex PCR relied on a mix of 60 forward primers for TCR Vbeta segments and 13 reverse primers for TCR Jbeta segments. The CDR3 region of rearranged TCR beta genes was amplified from genomic DNA with a multiplex PCR assay. Amplified TCR beta libraries were sequenced as 87-base-pair reads on the Illumina HiSeq System. Turning to the authors' computational methods: In a later analysis, some 80 million unique TCR beta chains were counted across the approximately 640 repertoires, and around 10 million of these chains were shared by at least two donors. A nearest-neighbor algorithm error-corrected the raw reads and collapsed the reads into unique sequences, merging closely related sequences to remove PCR and sequencing errors. V, D and J gene segments were assigned by aligning CDR3 sequences to IMGT reference sequences. Each retained sequence needed at least a six-nucleotide match to both a V gene segment and a J gene segment. Rearrangements were called productive when the CDR3 lacked stop codons and stayed in frame with V and J; all others were non-productive. CDR3 was defined according to IMGT convention as the region running from the second conserved V-encoded cysteine to the conserved J-encoded phenylalanine. In an earlier analysis of around 570 of the donors, sequences lacking an unambiguous match to a single V gene segment were excluded. In an earlier analysis of 587 of the donors, V segments were called functional above 56.7% productive rearrangements and were called segregating when the between-donor standard deviation exceeded 5%. A statistical classification framework was developed to diagnose cytomegalovirus status using the catalog of TCR beta chain sequences. In a later analysis, V and J genes were assigned by comparing TCR nucleotide sequences against IMGT/GENE-DB human TR gene sequences. In a later analysis, CDR3 sequences and most-parsimonious VDJ recombination scenarios were assigned using the TCRdist pipeline. A later analysis defined each TCR beta chain by its CDR3 amino acid sequence plus V-gene family, and excluded reads lacking a unique V-gene family. In a later analysis, fewer than 600 highly shared, low-generation-probability nucleotide sequences were removed to address suspected cross-contamination and a sequencing artifact. A later analysis calculated a clonal expansion index for each public chain from normalized within-repertoire ranks of inferred template counts. A later analysis computed generation probabilities with a VDJ recombination model fitted to out-of-frame rearrangements, and checked the results against IGoR. In a later analysis, hypergeometric tests were used to score TCR-TCR, TCR-HLA and TCR-CMV co-occurrence, with a repertoire-size bias correction applied to TCR pairs. False discovery rates were estimated in a later analysis by permuting HLA or CMV assignments 20 times. A later analysis grouped co-occurring TCRs with DBSCAN, adding TCRdist sequence similarity when clustering within HLA-allele-positive subsets. Co-occurrence clustering excluded repertoires with fewer than 30,000 or more than 120,000 public chains, plus five with anomalous nucleotide sharing. Not all clones reach the TCRdb copy of this immuneACCESS table, which keeps in-frame sequences only. Checked studies attribute under half of the gap to unresolved V genes and leave the rest unexplained. V and J calls plus clone size are reproduced from that table; the DNA served to infer D and trimming. This sample has 200,000 to 300,000 clones in its table, and 84% of those were observed once. The leading ten clones occupy roughly 2% of the sample.

The cohort comprised some 700 healthy bone marrow donors. At the time of sampling, every cohort member was nominally healthy, though immune exposures that went unrecorded were likely present. The donor tested CMV seropositive and was one of the 289 seropositive cohort members. Every donor gave a peripheral blood sample, and the peripheral blood mononuclear cells from that sample were used for TCR beta sequencing. The Qiagen DNeasy Blood Extraction Kit was used to extract genomic DNA from the blood cell samples. The clonotype originates from a woman between 40 and 55 years old in good health and CMV-seropositive. The sequence joins TRBV7-9 to TRBJ1-5; the D segment could be TRBD1, given 6 matching bases. The sequenced sample was PBMCs. DNA sequence: TGTGCCAGCAGCTTAGGGGACAACAATGCGCCCCAGCATTTT. Its protein product is CASSLGDNNAPQHF.